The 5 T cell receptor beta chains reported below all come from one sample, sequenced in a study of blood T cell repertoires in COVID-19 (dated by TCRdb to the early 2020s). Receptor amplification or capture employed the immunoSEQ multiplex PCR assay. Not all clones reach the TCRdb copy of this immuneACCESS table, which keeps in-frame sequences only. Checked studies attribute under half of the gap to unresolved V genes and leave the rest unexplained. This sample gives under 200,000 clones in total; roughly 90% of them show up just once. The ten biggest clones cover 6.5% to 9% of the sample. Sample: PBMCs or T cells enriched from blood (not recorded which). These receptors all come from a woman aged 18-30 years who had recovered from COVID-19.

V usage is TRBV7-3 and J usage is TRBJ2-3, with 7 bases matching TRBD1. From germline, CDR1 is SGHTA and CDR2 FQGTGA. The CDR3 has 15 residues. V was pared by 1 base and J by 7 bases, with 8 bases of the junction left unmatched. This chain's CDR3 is CASSLRQGGMNTQYF. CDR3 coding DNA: TGTGCCAGCAGCTTAAGACAGGGTGGTATGAATACGCAGTATTTT.

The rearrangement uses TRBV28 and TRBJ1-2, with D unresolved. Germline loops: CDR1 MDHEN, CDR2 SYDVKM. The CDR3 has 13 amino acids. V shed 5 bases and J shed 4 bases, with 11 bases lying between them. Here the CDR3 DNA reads TGTGCCAGCAGTCCCAGGCAGCTCTATGGCTACACCTTC. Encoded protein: CASSPRQLYGYTF.

CDR3 in amino acids: CATSGRGSSNVLTF. CDR3 nucleotides: TGTGCCACCAGCGGGAGGGGCTCGTCCAACGTCCTGACTTTC. The V gene is TRBV24-1, the J gene TRBJ2-6, with TRBD2 identical over 8 bases. There are 14 residues in the CDR3. J was trimmed by 8 bases and V by 7 bases; bases with no gene match: 6. CDR1 and CDR2 (germline): KGHDR, SFDVKD.

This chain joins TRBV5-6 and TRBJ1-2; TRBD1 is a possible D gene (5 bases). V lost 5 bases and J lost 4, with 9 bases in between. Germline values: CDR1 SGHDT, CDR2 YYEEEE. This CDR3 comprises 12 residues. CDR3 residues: CASRAGTYGYTF. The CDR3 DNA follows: TGTGCCAGCAGAGCGGGGACCTATGGCTACACCTTC.

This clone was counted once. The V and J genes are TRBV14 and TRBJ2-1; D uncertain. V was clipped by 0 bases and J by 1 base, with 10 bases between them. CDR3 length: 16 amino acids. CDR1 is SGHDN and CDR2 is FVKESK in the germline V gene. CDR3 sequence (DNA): TGTGCCAGCAGCCAAGAAGGCTCGGGTTCCTACAATGAGCAGTTCTTC. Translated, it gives CASSQEGSGSYNEQFF.